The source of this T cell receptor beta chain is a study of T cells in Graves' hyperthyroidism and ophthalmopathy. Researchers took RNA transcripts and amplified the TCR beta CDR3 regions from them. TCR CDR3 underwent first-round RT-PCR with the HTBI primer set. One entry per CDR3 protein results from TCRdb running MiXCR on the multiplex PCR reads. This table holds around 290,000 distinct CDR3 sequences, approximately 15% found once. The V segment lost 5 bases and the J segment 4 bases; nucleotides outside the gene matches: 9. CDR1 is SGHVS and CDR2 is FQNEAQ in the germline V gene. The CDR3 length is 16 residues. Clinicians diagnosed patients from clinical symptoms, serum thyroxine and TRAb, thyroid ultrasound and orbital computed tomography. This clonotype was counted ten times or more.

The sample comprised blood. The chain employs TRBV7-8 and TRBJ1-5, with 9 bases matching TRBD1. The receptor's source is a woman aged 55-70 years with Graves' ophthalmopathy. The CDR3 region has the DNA TGTGCCAGCAGCCCATGGGGACAGGGAGGGAATCAGCCCCAGCATTTT. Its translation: CASSPWGQGGNQPQHF.